A selection of T cell receptor beta chains follows, all from one sample in a study of T-cell reconstitution after alpha-beta-depleted transplantation in children. TCRdb processed the PCR reads anew with MiXCR; each CDR3 protein has one entry. The sample yields some 600,000 distinct CDR3 sequences, approximately 13% seen once. The source was PBMCs, mostly from graft donor cells, collected 360 days after TCRalphabeta/CD19-depleted stem cell transplant. Every receptor here comes from a male patient aged 10 to 17 who had a stem cell transplant for acute myeloid leukemia, so the T cells may come from the graft donor. Each CDR3 is given with its conserved first and last residue. D genes are given only for firm matches. Size is omitted from some rows. Given values are once, few, many or a class for expanded clones.

J,size,V,D,DNA,CDR3
TRBJ2-2,.,TRBV10-3,TRBD2,TGTGCCACAGCATGGCTAGCGGGAGACACCGGGGAGCTGTTTTTT,CATAWLAGDTGELFF
TRBJ2-6,few,TRBV29-1,TRBD1,TGCAGCGTAGGAGTAGGACAGGGGTCTGGTGGGGCCAACGTCCTGACTTTC,CSVGVGQGSGGANVLTF
TRBJ2-7,few,TRBV4-3,TRBD2,TGCGCCAGCAGCCAAGAAGGTTATGCGGGACTAGCGGGGGAGATCTACGAGCAGTACTTC,CASSQEGYAGLAGEIYEQYF
TRBJ1-1,few,TRBV7-9,TRBD1,TGTGCCAGCAGGGTGACAGGGGAAGCTTTCTTT,CASRVTGEAFF
TRBJ2-7,.,TRBV6-1,TRBD2,TGTGCCAGCTCGACTAGCGGGAACCACTACGAGCAGTACTTC,CASSTSGNHYEQYF
TRBJ2-6,.,TRBV20-1,.,TGCAGTGCTAGAGATATGGGGGGCTCTGGGGCCAACGTCCTGACTTTC,CSARDMGGSGANVLTF
TRBJ2-1,many,TRBV12-3/TRBV12-4,.,TGTGCCAGCAGTTTAGGAGGGCCTGCCGACAATGAGCAGTTCTTC,CASSLGGPADNEQFF
TRBJ2-1,.,TRBV20-1,TRBD2,TGCAGTGCTAGAGATCTAGCGGGAGAGGACAATGAGCAGTTCTTC,CSARDLAGEDNEQFF
TRBJ2-1,few,TRBV5-4,.,TGTGCCAGCAGCTTGGTTAACGAGGTTAATGAGCAGTTCTTC,CASSLVNEVNEQFF
TRBJ2-7,.,TRBV5-6,.,TGTGCCAGCACCCTCCTCGCGACAGGATCCTACGAGCAGTACTTC,CASTLLATGSYEQYF
TRBJ2-1,.,TRBV11-2,.,TGTGCCACCGACCCGGGACACGGTGACAATGAGCAGTTCTTC,CATDPGHGDNEQFF
TRBJ2-2,.,TRBV24-1,.,TGTGCCACCAGTGATTTGGGCACCGGGGAGCTGTTTTTT,CATSDLGTGELFF
TRBJ2-7,few,TRBV3-1,.,TGTGCCAGCAGCCAAGGACAACACGAGCAGTACTTC,CASSQGQHEQYF
TRBJ2-3,many,TRBV5-1,.,TGCGCCAGCGAGATTTCGGGAGCGGTCACAGATACGCAGTATTTT,CASEISGAVTDTQYF
TRBJ2-5,few,TRBV28,TRBD1,TGTGCCAGCAGTTTACTCTGGGGACAGCTATTCCAAGAGACCCAGTACTTC,CASSLLWGQLFQETQYF
TRBJ1-2,few,TRBV4-3,TRBD1,TGCGCCAGCAGCCAAGAATGGACAGGGGGCTGGGGTGGCTACACCTTC,CASSQEWTGGWGGYTF
TRBJ2-1,many,TRBV7-9,TRBD2,TGTGCCAGCAGCTCGACTAGCGGGAGCCTTCACGAGCAGTTCTTC,CASSSTSGSLHEQFF
TRBJ2-7,few,TRBV28,.,TGTGCCAGCAGTTTAATATGGGACTCCTACGAGCAGTACTTC,CASSLIWDSYEQYF
TRBJ2-1,.,TRBV7-2,.,TGTGCCAGCAGCTTAGGGGGGGCGTTCCAAGGCGAGCAGTTCTTC,CASSLGGAFQGEQFF
TRBJ2-4,few,TRBV4-3,.,TGCGCCAGCAGCCAAGATGCGGGGTTGAACATTCAGTACTTC,CASSQDAGLNIQYF
TRBJ1-6,few,TRBV14,.,TGTGCCAGCAGCCCTCCGCACAGACCCCTCCACTTT,CASSPPHRPLHF
TRBJ2-1,.,TRBV20-1,TRBD2,TGCAGTGCTAGAATACTAGCGGGAGGGCCCCGGAATGAGCAGTTCTTC,CSARILAGGPRNEQFF
TRBJ2-1,.,TRBV20-1,.,TGCAGTGCTAGAAAAGACAGGCAAAATGAGCAGTTCTTC,CSARKDRQNEQFF
TRBJ2-3,few,TRBV6-2/TRBV6-3,TRBD2,TGTGCCAGCAGTTTCAACCGGACTAGCGGGAAGTGGTCAGATACGCAGTATTTT,CASSFNRTSGKWSDTQYF
TRBJ2-4,.,TRBV4-1,.,TGCGCCAGCAGCCAAGATTTAGCGGAGTCAGCCAGAGGCATTCAGTACTTC,CASSQDLAESARGIQYF
TRBJ2-1,.,TRBV19,.,TGTGCCAGTATTGTTGAGCAGTTCTTC,CASIVEQFF
TRBJ1-6,.,TRBV2,.,TGTGCCAGCAGTGGAATCAGGGGAATCATTTCACCCCTCCACTTT,CASSGIRGIISPLHF
TRBJ1-1,.,TRBV7-9,.,TGTGCCAGCAGCTTAGATTGGGGCACTGAAGCTTTCTTT,CASSLDWGTEAFF
TRBJ2-7,few,TRBV5-1,.,TGCGCCAGCAGCTTGGACCCGTTGAGCTACGAGCAGTACTTC,CASSLDPLSYEQYF
TRBJ2-7,few,TRBV28,TRBD2,TGTGCCAGCAGTTTTTTTTTTCGGGGGGGCTCCTACGAGCAGTACTTC,CASSFFFRGGSYEQYF
TRBJ2-2,.,TRBV18,TRBD2,TGTGCCAGCACTTCGACTAGCGCTTACACCGGGGAGCTGTTTTTT,CASTSTSAYTGELFF
TRBJ2-1,.,TRBV12-3/TRBV12-4,.,TGTGCCAGCAGTTTAAACGGGGGACTCCAGTCCCAGTTCTTC,CASSLNGGLQSQFF
TRBJ2-3,few,TRBV3-1,.,TGTGCCAGCAGCCAAGATCACGGGACAGATACGCAGTATTTT,CASSQDHGTDTQYF
TRBJ1-3,many,TRBV20-1,.,TGCAGTGCTAGCATGGGCCATTACTCTGGAAACACCATATATTTT,CSASMGHYSGNTIYF
TRBJ2-6,.,TRBV5-1,TRBD2,TGCGCCAGCAGCTTGCAACCTAAGCGGGGAATCTCTGGGGCCAACGTCCTGACTTTC,CASSLQPKRGISGANVLTF
TRBJ2-7,many,TRBV11-2,TRBD2,TGTGCCAGCAGCTTAGAAGCGGGGTGGGGATACGAGCAGTACTTC,CASSLEAGWGYEQYF
TRBJ2-3,.,TRBV6-5,.,TGTGCCAGCAGTTACTCAATAGGGGGTGATACGCAGTATTTT,CASSYSIGGDTQYF
TRBJ2-1,many,TRBV5-1,TRBD2,TGCGCCAGCAGCAGGGGACTAGCGAATACACCAAATGAGCAGTTCTTC,CASSRGLANTPNEQFF
TRBJ2-5,.,TRBV24-1,.,TGTGCCACCAGTGGCACGAGGGTTGGAGAGACCCAGTACTTC,CATSGTRVGETQYF
TRBJ2-3,.,TRBV20-1,.,TGCAGTGCTAGTGGTGAAGTGCATGAGGCAGATACGCAGTATTTT,CSASGEVHEADTQYF
TRBJ1-1,.,TRBV6-5,.,TGTGCCAGCAGCTACACGTACCGGGGTCTCGAGTCCCTTGAAGCTTTCTTT,CASSYTYRGLESLEAFF